This T cell receptor beta chain was observed in a study of T cells in Graves' hyperthyroidism and ophthalmopathy (dated by TCRdb to between 2018 and 2020). With respect to the entire study: Peripheral blood samples were taken at the time of initial diagnosis, prior to any treatment. For training and testing, the 100 or so patients in the discovery cohort were randomly divided in a 7:3 ratio. Whether ophthalmopathy could be predicted prospectively was tested in an independent validation cohort made up of about 18 hyperthyroidism patients plus 17 patients who later progressed to ophthalmopathy. Following sampling, methimazole starting at 30 mg daily was given to hyperthyroidism patients, and high-dose intravenous methylprednisolone was given to ophthalmopathy patients. In roughly six Graves' hyperthyroidism patients, the study also compared T-cell repertoires from thyroid tissue with T-cell repertoires from blood. The paper describes TCR Vbeta CDR3 sequencing of 135 peripheral blood samples, made up of roughly 40 ophthalmopathy patients, 70 to 80 hyperthyroidism patients and some 17 progressor patients. To identify TCR V-J signatures that set the groups apart, the researchers used a discovery cohort of about a hundred patients, made up of 43 with Graves' ophthalmopathy and about 60 with stable Graves' hyperthyroidism. The study at large found these results: Most expanded thyroid clonotypes (frequency above 0.001) were also found in blood, which suggests that blood repertoires may mirror thyroid immune responses. A model built on a 13 V-J signature distinguished ophthalmopathy from stable hyperthyroidism, reaching roughly 88% sensitivity and about 81% specificity in cross-validation and 80%/75% in testing. No statistical method was used to set the sample size in advance, and investigators knew the group allocation. During validation, the model predicted progression to ophthalmopathy a median of around 6 months ahead of onset, with 60% to 71% sensitivity and almost 75% specificity.

The TCR beta CDR3 regions were amplified from RNA transcripts. For the first round of RT-PCR on the TCR CDR3, the HTBI primer set was used together with the Qiagen OneStep RT-PCR kit. A second multiplex PCR round built the libraries, followed by size selection and purification. The libraries were sequenced on an Illumina HiSeq2000 using paired-end 100 bp reads. The paper's data handling went like this. SOAPnuke was used to process the raw data, with reads discarded if the reads contained adapters or uncalled bases, had a mean Phred below 15, or lacked an exact constant-primer or identifier match. High-quality paired reads were merged with COPE v1.2.5, and unique nucleotide sequences were defined as clonotypes. Clonotypes were aligned to IMGT TRBV, TRBD and TRBJ reference segments using MiTCR v1.1. Analysis was restricted to V-J combinations with a frequency above 0.0001, which covered roughly 99% of repertoires. The TCS score was defined as the ratio of F50 (clonal expansion) to E x V (chaos), calculated using BLOSUM62-based TCRdist between CDR3 peptides within each V-J. Welch's t-statistics and random forest reduced 514 V-J features to 13, which were used in a naive Bayes classifier (R e1071). TCRdb redid the processing of the public reads, applying fastp at Q25 and MiXCR, and retained in-frame beta chains. Rows with one shared CDR3 protein collapse into an entry with the most common genes and DNA. None of the V and J calls come from the authors' own analysis; TCRdb made them. A total of 550,000 to 800,000 distinct CDR3 sequences appear in this sample, approximately 15% of them only once. Roughly 16% of the sample is in the top ten clones.

Graves' hyperthyroidism was defined as stable when no progression to ophthalmopathy occurred over 18 months of follow-up. The hyperthyroidism patients were between 18 and 65 years old and newly diagnosed, with a disease duration of less than 2 months. Any patient with an uncontrolled infection, another autoimmune disease, pregnancy or lactation was excluded. Diagnoses were based on clinical symptoms, serum thyroxine and TRAb, thyroid ultrasound and orbital computed tomography. PBMCs were separated from roughly 10 ml of fresh peripheral blood using Ficoll-Paque density gradient centrifugation. Total RNA was extracted with Trizol reagent, and quality was checked on an Agilent 2100 Bioanalyzer. This clonotype has at least ten counts. Its antigen has not been determined. Base qualities are missing; no much larger clone stands one base away. V was cut back by 4 bases and J by 4 bases, leaving a gap of 13 bases between them. Reading from cysteine to phenylalanine, the CDR3 counts 14 amino acids. The entry retains the CDR3 DNA only, 42 bases that are in frame from base 1. CDR1 and CDR2, per the germline V gene, are SNHLY and FYNNEI.

The receptor chain draws on TRBV2 and TRBJ1-1, and TRBD1 may be the D gene, going by 6 matching bases. Sequencing was carried out using blood. The receptor's source is a man aged 45-60 years with Graves' hyperthyroidism. At the DNA level, the sequence is TGTGCCAGCAGTGGAGGGGGGGAGTTCACTGAAGCTTTCTTT. This gives the protein CASSGGGEFTEAFF.